The 11 T cell receptor beta chains below all came from one sample that was sequenced in a study of T cell changes during pregnancy in multiple sclerosis. The method was immunoSEQ multiplex PCR; TCRdb's version includes in-frame clones alone and lacks a portion of them. The table lists 60,000 to 85,000 clones, roughly nine tenths of them singletons, with approximately 1.5% in the top ten. The material was peripheral blood, obtained in the second trimester of pregnancy. These TCRs come from a female donor in good health, enrolled as a control in a pregnancy study.

The chain couples TRBV28 to TRBJ2-5, with a possible D match to TRBD1 (5 bases). V was trimmed by 3 bases and J by 3 bases, leaving 8 bases between them. The CDR3 has 13 residues. The germline V gene encodes CDR1 MDHEN and CDR2 SYDVKM. CDR3 bases: TGTGCCAGCAGTTTCTTGGACAAAGAGACCCAGTACTTC. This gives the protein CASSFLDKETQYF.

This rearrangement joins TRBV5-4 to TRBJ2-2, with 9 bases lining up with TRBD1. The V and J ends lost 2 bases and 5 bases, in that order; junction bases with no gene match: 4. The CDR3 is 15 amino acids. Germline assignment: CDR1 SGHNT and CDR2 YYREEE (reference sequence). CDR3 protein: CASSFDRGKTGELFF. The CDR3 nucleotides read TGTGCCAGCAGCTTCGACAGGGGGAAAACCGGGGAGCTGTTTTTT.

CDR3 bases: TGTGCCAGCAGTCCCGGGACAGGGAAAGTTGAGCAGTACTTC. Translation gives CASSPGTGKVEQYF. The V call is TRBV28, the J call TRBJ2-7, with 9 bases aligning to TRBD1. The ends lost 5 bases at V and 7 bases at J; junction bases unmatched: 9. The germline gives CDR1 MDHEN, CDR2 SYDVKM. The CDR3 extends over 14 amino acids.

J is TRBJ2-1 and V is TRBV2, with D perhaps TRBD2 (6 bases). V was shortened by 6 bases and J by 4 bases, with 10 bases between the two germline ends. Germline CDR1 SNHLY, CDR2 FYNNEI. This CDR3 comprises 13 residues. The CDR3 spells CASRRDIYNEQFF. CDR3 sequence (DNA): TGTGCCAGCAGGCGGGATATATACAATGAGCAGTTCTTC. The complete variable domain, with remaining parts taken from reference TRBV2 and TRBJ2-1, reads EPEVTQTPSHQVTQMGQEVILRCVPISNHLYFYWYRQILGQKVEFLVSFYNNEISEKSEIFDDQFSVERPDGSNFTLKIRSTKLEDSAMYFCASRRDIYNEQFFGPGTRLTVL.

In its sample, this clone was seen a few times. The chain couples TRBV15 to TRBJ1-6, with 8 positions matching TRBD1. Looked up from germline, CDR1 is LNHNV and CDR2 is YYDKDF (reference sequence). The CDR3 sequence is 14 residues long. Germline trimming cut 3 bases from V and 6 bases from J; bases unmatched to any gene: 1. DNA for the CDR3: TGTGCCACCAGCAGGGACAGGGTTAATTCACCCCTCCACTTT. Protein product: CATSRDRVNSPLHF.

The genes are TRBV27 and TRBJ2-7; 8 nucleotides match TRBD2. Germline lookup yields CDR1 MNHEY and CDR2 SMNVEV (reference sequence). V lost 2 bases to trimming and J lost 5 bases; unmatched junction nucleotides: 2. CDR3 length equals 13 residues. CDR3 amino acids: CASSLGLADEQYF. The DNA for the CDR3 is TGTGCCAGCAGTTTAGGACTAGCCGACGAGCAGTACTTC.

This clone has just one count. J is TRBJ2-5 and V is TRBV19; TRBD2 aligns across 11 bases. Germline V gives CDR1 LNHDA, CDR2 SQIVND (reference sequence). V was pared by 5 bases and J by 5 bases, with 10 bases of the junction left unmatched. The CDR3 loop spans 16 amino acids. CDR3 sequence reads: CASSPLAGGPAETQYF. CDR3 nucleotide sequence: TGTGCCAGTAGTCCGCTAGCGGGGGGCCCCGCGGAGACCCAGTACTTC.

The CDR3 loop is CASRPKVGGANTEAFF. CDR3 DNA sequence: TGTGCCAGCAGACCTAAGGTAGGGGGTGCGAACACTGAAGCTTTCTTT. The chain joins TRBV7-9 to TRBJ1-1, with D tentatively TRBD1 (6 bases). The V and J ends lost 6 bases and 1 base respectively, with 18 bases between them. The CDR3 contains 16 residues. Germline CDR1 reads SEHNR; CDR2 reads FQNEAQ (reference sequence).

The genes are TRBV5-1 and TRBJ2-3; 8 positions match TRBD2. The CDR3 has 16 residues. Germline assignment: CDR1 SGHRS and CDR2 YFSETQ. Unmatched junction bases numbered 4, after V lost 0 bases and J lost 1 base. The DNA of the CDR3 is TGCGCCAGCAGCTTGGTACCCGGGAGGGGCACAGATACGCAGTATTTT. Translating gives CASSLVPGRGTDTQYF. The full variable domain, with the rest looked up from reference TRBV5-1 and TRBJ2-3, is KAGVTQTPRYLIKTRGQQVTLSCSPISGHRSVSWYQQTPGQGLQFLFEYFSETQRNKGNFPGRFSGRQFSNSRSEMNVSTLELGDSALYLCASSLVPGRGTDTQYFGPGTRLTVL.

This clone was seen a few times. The chain has TRBV18 and TRBJ2-2; weak D call: TRBD2 (5 bases). Trimming removed 0 bases at V and 4 bases at J, with 15 bases between. The CDR3 sequence is 17 residues long. In germline, CDR1 is KGHSH, CDR2 LQKENI. The CDR3 DNA sequence: TGTGCCAGCTCACCACCAGAGAGCAGGAGGCCCACCGGGGAGCTGTTTTTT. This sequence encodes CASSPPESRRPTGELFF.

The rearrangement uses TRBV11-2 and TRBJ1-3; 8 bases align to TRBD1. CDR1 and CDR2 (germline): SGHAT, FQNNGV. The CDR3 length is 13 residues. V shed 5 bases and J 6 bases; nucleotides not matched to a gene: 3. The DNA for the CDR3 is TGTGCCAGCAGCCAGGGGGCGTCAAACACCATATATTTT. Translation gives CASSQGASNTIYF.